One and the same sample provided the 19 T cell receptor beta chains below, sequenced in a study of shared clonotypes between healthy human individuals. Naive CD8 isolation took CD45RO-negative cells positively selected for CCR7 and excluded terminally differentiated effector memory CD45RA+ cells. Only in-frame clones appear in the TCRdb table, and some are missing; sequencing was by immunoSEQ multiplex PCR. The table records 2 million to 2.5 million clones, just over 90% of them present only once. The specimen was naive CD8+ T cells from PBMCs. Receptors originate from a man younger than 35 in good health. Some clones in this sample may be carry-over from other donors' samples.

V and J are TRBV5-1 and TRBJ2-7; 7 positions agree with TRBD1. The germline V gene encodes CDR1 SGHRS and CDR2 YFSETQ. Trimming took 0 bases from V and 5 from J; bases not matched to a gene: 2. The CDR3 totals 13 residues. The CDR3 loop reads CASSLAQGHEQYF. CDR3 DNA: TGCGCCAGCAGCTTGGCACAGGGGCACGAGCAGTACTTC.

In regard to this clone: At the DNA level, this CDR3 is encoded by other sequences in the same sample as well. The V call is TRBV19, the J call TRBJ1-3, with D unclear. Germline V gene lookup returns CDR1 LNHDA and CDR2 SQIVND (reference sequence). V shed 3 bases and J shed 0 bases, with 9 bases lying between them. The CDR3 covers 15 residues. The CDR3 is CASSIGPSSGNTIYF. In DNA form, the CDR3 reads TGTGCCAGTAGTATCGGACCTAGCTCTGGAAACACCATATATTTT.

V and J are TRBV9 and TRBJ2-6; 8 bases fit TRBD1. The trim removed 6 bases at V and 4 bases at J, leaving 9 bases unmatched. This CDR3 is 16 amino acids long. CDR1 is SGDLS, CDR2 YYNGEE, per germline. The CDR3 DNA is TGTGCCAGCACCCTCAGGGGGCTGGTCGGGGCCAACGTCCTGACTTTC. Protein product: CASTLRGLVGANVLTF.

This clone was recorded a few times. V is TRBV4-1 and J is TRBJ2-7; D might be TRBD1 (6 bases). CDR3 length: 15 residues. V shed 0 bases and J shed 2 bases, with 11 bases lying between them. From germline, CDR1 is MGHRA and CDR2 YSYEKL. The CDR3 DNA follows: TGCGCCAGCAGCCAAGATGGACAGCTACCCTACGAGCAGTACTTC. Amino acid sequence: CASSQDGQLPYEQYF.

The J gene is TRBJ2-4, the V gene TRBV7-9; D uncertain. Trimming removed 1 base from V and 6 bases from J, with 4 bases in between. The CDR3 sequence is 12 residues long. The germline CDR1 and CDR2 sequences are SEHNR and FQNEAQ (reference sequence). The CDR3 spells CASSLEGNIQYF. The CDR3 DNA reads as TGTGCCAGCAGCTTAGAGGGAAACATTCAGTACTTC. The entire variable domain, with the rest obtained from reference TRBV7-9 and TRBJ2-4, is as follows: DTGVSQNPRHKITKRGQNVTFRCDPISEHNRLYWYRQTLGQGPEFLTYFQNEAQLEKSRLLSDRFSAERPKGSFSTLEIQRTEQGDSAMYLCASSLEGNIQYFGAGTRLSVL.

This rearrangement joins TRBV9 to TRBJ1-1; TRBD1 is a possible D gene (6 bases). The V gene lost 4 bases and the J gene lost 4 bases, with 11 bases spanning the gap. Germline assignment: CDR1 SGDLS and CDR2 YYNGEE. The CDR3 is 13 amino acids. CDR3: CASSPGEVTEAFF. The CDR3 DNA is TGTGCCAGCAGCCCAGGGGAGGTCACTGAAGCTTTCTTT.

This clone was seen only once. The chain combines TRBV27 with TRBJ1-5, with TRBD1 as a possible D gene (6 bases). Per germline, CDR1 MNHEY and CDR2 SMNVEV (reference sequence). The CDR3 spans 15 residues. V lost 5 bases to trimming and J lost 1 base, with 12 bases between them. CDR3 in amino acids: CASSTAGQSNQPQHF. CDR3 sequence (DNA): TGTGCCAGCAGTACAGCCGGACAGAGCAATCAGCCCCAGCATTTT.

Notes on this clone: Within the sample, other DNA sequences also encode this same CDR3. The chain joins TRBV4-1 to TRBJ1-2; weak D call: TRBD1 (5 bases). The germline V gene has CDR1 MGHRA and CDR2 YSYEKL. This CDR3 has 15 amino acids. The ends were cut back, 0 bases at V and 4 bases at J, with 12 bases in the middle. CDR3 in amino acids: CASSQEGGLGYGYTF. The CDR3 region has the DNA TGCGCCAGCAGCCAAGAGGGGGGACTAGGCTATGGCTACACCTTC.

The chain uses TRBV19 and TRBJ2-1; no reliable D call. Germline CDR1 is LNHDA and CDR2 is SQIVND (reference sequence). The CDR3 totals 15 residues. The germline V and J ends were trimmed by 1 base and 12 bases, with 19 bases remaining between them. The CDR3 coding sequence is TGTGCCAGTAGTATAGGACCAGCTCTATTCAACGGGCAGTTCTTC. As protein: CASSIGPALFNGQFF.

The chain links TRBV4-1 to TRBJ2-5; 7 nucleotides agree with TRBD1. V trimming: 4 bases; J trimming: 5 bases; junction bases outside the gene matches: 10. Germline values: CDR1 MGHRA, CDR2 YSYEKL. CDR3 length: 15 residues. The CDR3 DNA reads as TGCGCCAGCAGCCCCGGACAGGAGAGCGTGGAGACCCAGTACTTC. Residues: CASSPGQESVETQYF.

The chain carries TRBV10-1 and TRBJ2-1; 11 bases map to TRBD2. V shed 3 bases, J shed 5 bases, and the junction held 3 bases outside the gene matches. The germline V gene encodes CDR1 WNHNN and CDR2 SYGVQD (reference sequence). The CDR3 length is 15 residues. The CDR3 sequence: CASSDWGLADNEQFF. As DNA, the CDR3 is TGCGCCAGCAGTGACTGGGGACTAGCGGACAATGAGCAGTTCTTC.

This chain links TRBV4-1 with TRBJ2-1; TRBD1 aligns across 10 bases. Germline V gene data show CDR1 as MGHRA and CDR2 as YSYEKL. The CDR3 contains 14 residues. Trimming cost V 3 bases and J 10 bases; bases outside gene matches: 6. CDR3 coding DNA: TGCGCCAGCAGCCAGCGACAGGGGGCTGGGGAGCAGTTCTTC. Encoded protein: CASSQRQGAGEQFF.

The gene calls are TRBV10-3 and TRBJ2-1; 10 bases fit TRBD2. From germline, CDR1 is ENHRY and CDR2 SYGVKD. This CDR3 has 15 residues. V dropped 8 bases and J dropped 8; count of bases not matched to a gene: 12. In nucleotides, the CDR3 is TGTGCCATCGCGGAGATCCAGCGGGAGGGACATGAGCAGTTCTTC. Encoded protein: CAIAEIQREGHEQFF.

The genes are TRBV27 and TRBJ2-1; D uncertain. Germline values: CDR1 MNHEY, CDR2 SMNVEV (reference sequence). The CDR3 extends over 14 amino acids. Trimming cost V 3 bases and J 6 bases, with 12 bases left between them. CDR3 nucleotide sequence: TGTGCCAGCAGTTTCGTGATGCACCTCAATGAGCAGTTCTTC. The encoded protein is CASSFVMHLNEQFF.

This clone was picked up a small number of times. The same CDR3 also results from other DNA sequences found in this sample. This rearrangement joins TRBV9 to TRBJ2-7; 10 bases align to TRBD2. The CDR3 runs to 15 residues. Germline CDR1 and CDR2: SGDLS and YYNGEE. V shed 0 bases, J shed 4 bases, and the junction held 4 bases outside the gene matches. The CDR3 DNA follows: TGTGCCAGCAGCGTAGGGTCTAGCGGGAGTTACGAGCAGTACTTC. It yields the protein CASSVGSSGSYEQYF.

For this clone: Mismatch with germline at one junction end may stem from a read error. The chain uses TRBV6-1 and TRBJ2-7; 7 bases match TRBD2. Per the germline V gene, CDR1 is MNHNS and CDR2 is SASEGT. This CDR3 is built from 14 residues. CDR3 amino acids: CASSEGLEAGEQYF. The CDR3 DNA reads as TGTGCCAGCAGCGAAGGACTAGAGGCTGGCGAGCAGTACTTC.

CDR3 amino acids: CASSVGGPGSARSDTQYF. The CDR3 DNA reads as TGTGCCAGCAGCGTAGGCGGCCCGGGTAGCGCCCGTTCAGATACGCAGTATTTT. J is TRBJ2-3 and V is TRBV9; D is perhaps TRBD2 (5 bases). Trimming left V 0 bases short and J 4 bases short, with 21 bases between. The CDR3 has 18 residues. The germline V gene encodes CDR1 SGDLS and CDR2 YYNGEE.

This clone is a singleton in its sample. This CDR3 is CASSLGPGANYGYTF. The CDR3 region has the DNA TGTGCCAGCAGCTTAGGCCCTGGAGCTAACTATGGCTACACCTTC. The J gene is TRBJ1-2, the V gene TRBV7-2, with no clear D. The germline V and J ends were trimmed by 1 base and 0 bases, with 9 bases remaining between them. Looked up from germline, CDR1 is SGHTA and CDR2 is FQGNSA. This CDR3 spans 15 amino acids.

The chain combines TRBV10-3 with TRBJ1-1; 7 positions match TRBD1. Unmatched junction bases numbered 3, after V lost 2 bases and J lost 12 bases. Germline V lookup: CDR1 ENHRY, CDR2 SYGVKD. CDR3 length: 11 amino acids. CDR3 coding DNA: TGTGCCATCAGTGAGGGGGGACAGCCTTTCTTT. Amino acid sequence: CAISEGGQPFF.